The rows below give T cell receptor beta chains drawn from one sample of a study of early T cells in non-severe SARS-CoV-2 infection. TCRdb re-called the 5' RACE reads through MiXCR, storing one row per CDR3 protein. The data contain more than 95,000 distinct CDR3 sequences, about 15% of them seen just once; the ten biggest clones take up 20% to 25%. The sequencing sample was made of whole blood. The source is an adult who was a healthcare worker with PCR-confirmed SARS-CoV-2 infection or an uninfected control (not recorded which). Each CDR3 is given with its conserved first and last residue.

v_call: TRBV9; j_call: TRBJ1-2; cdr3_length: 14; cdr3_aa: CASSPSRATDGYTF
v_call: TRBV4-1; j_call: TRBJ2-3; cdr3_length: 17; cdr3_aa: CASSQGVWGEGTDTQYF
v_call: TRBV4-1; j_call: TRBJ1-5; cdr3_length: 13; cdr3_aa: CASRGKANQPQHF
v_call: TRBV27; j_call: TRBJ2-4; cdr3_length: 12; cdr3_aa: CASGDRVDIQYF
v_call: TRBV6-5; j_call: TRBJ1-1; cdr3_length: 14; cdr3_aa: CASSPQGRYTEAFF
v_call: TRBV7-6; j_call: TRBJ2-3; cdr3_length: 16; cdr3_aa: CASSLAPVVVTDTQYF
v_call: TRBV18; j_call: TRBJ2-1; cdr3_length: 14; cdr3_aa: CASSPAGGHNEQFF
v_call: TRBV2; j_call: TRBJ2-1; cdr3_length: 15; cdr3_aa: CASIPSGASYNEQFF
v_call: TRBV7-8; j_call: TRBJ1-2; cdr3_length: 18; cdr3_aa: CASSFSFTGQPGADGYTF
v_call: TRBV19; j_call: TRBJ1-5; cdr3_length: 13; cdr3_aa: CASSRSANQPQHF
v_call: TRBV27; j_call: TRBJ2-1; cdr3_length: 17; cdr3_aa: CASSQRQGVILTNEQFF
v_call: TRBV20-1; j_call: TRBJ2-3; cdr3_length: 13; cdr3_aa: CSANGGGRDTQYF
v_call: TRBV18; j_call: TRBJ2-7; cdr3_length: 15; cdr3_aa: CASSPRGVTTEEQYF
v_call: TRBV3-1; j_call: TRBJ2-1; cdr3_length: 14; cdr3_aa: CASSQEGLAGEQFF
v_call: TRBV20-1; j_call: TRBJ1-1; cdr3_length: 15; cdr3_aa: CSARETGGGSTEAFF
v_call: TRBV6-5; j_call: TRBJ1-1; cdr3_length: 16; cdr3_aa: CASSARTGIMNTEAFF
v_call: TRBV10-2; j_call: TRBJ2-7; cdr3_length: 14; cdr3_aa: CASKAGLSSYEQYF
v_call: TRBV20-1; j_call: TRBJ2-1; cdr3_length: 15; cdr3_aa: CSARAPSGPNNEQFF
v_call: TRBV7-9; j_call: TRBJ1-1; cdr3_length: 15; cdr3_aa: CASSPPKGMNTEAFF
v_call: TRBV6-5; j_call: TRBJ1-5; cdr3_length: 13; cdr3_aa: CATRPGGNQPQHF
v_call: TRBV9; j_call: TRBJ2-1; cdr3_length: 14; cdr3_aa: CASSRGTSIGEQFF
v_call: TRBV3-1; j_call: TRBJ2-1; cdr3_length: 14; cdr3_aa: CASHLGGAYNEQFF
v_call: TRBV7-8; j_call: TRBJ2-2; cdr3_length: 14; cdr3_aa: CASSRTGNTGELFF
v_call: TRBV4-1; j_call: TRBJ1-3; cdr3_length: 16; cdr3_aa: CASSQNGQGVGNTIYF
v_call: TRBV30; j_call: TRBJ1-2; cdr3_length: 12; cdr3_aa: CAWRGALYGYTF
v_call: TRBV5-1; j_call: TRBJ1-1; cdr3_length: 14; cdr3_aa: CASSLDGSPTEAFF